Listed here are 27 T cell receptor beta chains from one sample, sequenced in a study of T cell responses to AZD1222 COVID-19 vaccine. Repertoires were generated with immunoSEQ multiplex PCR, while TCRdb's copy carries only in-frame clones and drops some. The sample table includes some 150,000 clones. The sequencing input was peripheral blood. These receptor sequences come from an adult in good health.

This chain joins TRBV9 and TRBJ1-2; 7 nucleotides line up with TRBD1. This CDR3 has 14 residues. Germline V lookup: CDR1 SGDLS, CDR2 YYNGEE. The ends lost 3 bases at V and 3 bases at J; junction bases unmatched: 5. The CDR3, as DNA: TGTGCCAGCAGCGGGGTGGACAGGCACTATGGCTACACCTTC. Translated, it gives CASSGVDRHYGYTF.

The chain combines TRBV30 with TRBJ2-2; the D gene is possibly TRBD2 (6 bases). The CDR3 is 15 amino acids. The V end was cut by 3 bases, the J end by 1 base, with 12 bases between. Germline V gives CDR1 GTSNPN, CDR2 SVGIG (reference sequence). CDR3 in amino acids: CAWSGVGGNTGELFF. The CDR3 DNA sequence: TGTGCCTGGAGCGGGGTCGGGGGGAACACCGGGGAGCTGTTTTTT.

CDR3 amino acids: CASSQVRGQHGYTF. The CDR3 DNA follows: TGTGCCAGCAGCCAAGTGAGGGGGCAACATGGCTACACCTTC. V is TRBV14 and J is TRBJ1-2; 7 bases agree with TRBD1. CDR3 size: 14 residues. V dropped 1 base and J dropped 6; count of bases not matched to a gene: 5. The V gene's germline CDR1 is SGHDN and CDR2 FVKESK.

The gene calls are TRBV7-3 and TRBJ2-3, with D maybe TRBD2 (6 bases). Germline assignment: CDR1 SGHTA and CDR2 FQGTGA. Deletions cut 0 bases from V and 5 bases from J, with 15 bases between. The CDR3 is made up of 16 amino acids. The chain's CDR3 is CASSLTGRGAGDTQYF. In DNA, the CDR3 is TGTGCCAGCAGCTTAACGGGGCGCGGGGCCGGAGATACGCAGTATTTT.

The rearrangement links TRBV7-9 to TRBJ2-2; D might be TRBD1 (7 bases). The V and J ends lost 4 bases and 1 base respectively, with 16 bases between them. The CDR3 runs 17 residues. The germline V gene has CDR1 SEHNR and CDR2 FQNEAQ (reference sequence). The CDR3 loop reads CASSWLQGRGNTGELFF. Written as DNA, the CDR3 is TGTGCCAGCAGCTGGTTACAGGGGCGGGGGAACACCGGGGAGCTGTTTTTT. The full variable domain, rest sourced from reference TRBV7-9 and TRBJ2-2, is DTGVSQNPRHKITKRGQNVTFRCDPISEHNRLYWYRQTLGQGPEFLTYFQNEAQLEKSRLLSDRFSAERPKGSFSTLEIQRTEQGDSAMYLCASSWLQGRGNTGELFFGEGSRLTVL.

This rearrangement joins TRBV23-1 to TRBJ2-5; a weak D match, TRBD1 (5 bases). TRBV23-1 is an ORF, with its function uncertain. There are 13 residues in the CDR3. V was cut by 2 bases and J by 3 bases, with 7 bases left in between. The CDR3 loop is CASSQRQKETQYF. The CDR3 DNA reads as TGCGCCAGCAGTCAAAGACAGAAAGAGACCCAGTACTTC.

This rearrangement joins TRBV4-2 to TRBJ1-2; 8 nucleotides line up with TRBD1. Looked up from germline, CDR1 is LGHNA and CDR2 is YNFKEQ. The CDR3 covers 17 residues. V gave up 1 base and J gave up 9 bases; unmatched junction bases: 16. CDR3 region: CASSQVGQGADGGRYTF. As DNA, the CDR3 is TGTGCCAGCAGCCAAGTGGGGCAGGGGGCCGACGGGGGTCGCTACACCTTC.

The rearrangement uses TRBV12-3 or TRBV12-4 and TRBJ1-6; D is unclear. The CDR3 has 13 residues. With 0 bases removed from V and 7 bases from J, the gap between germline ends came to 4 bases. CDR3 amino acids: CASSLAGNSPLHF. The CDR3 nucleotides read TGTGCCAGCAGTTTAGCAGGGAATTCACCCCTCCACTTT.

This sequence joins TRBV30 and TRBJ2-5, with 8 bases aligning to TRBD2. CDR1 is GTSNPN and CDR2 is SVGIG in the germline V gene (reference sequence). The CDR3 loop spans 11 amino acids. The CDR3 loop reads CSGGEKETQYF. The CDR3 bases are TGTAGCGGGGGAGAGAAGGAGACCCAGTACTTC. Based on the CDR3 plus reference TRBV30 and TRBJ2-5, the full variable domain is SQTIHQWPATLVQPVGSPLSLECTVEGTSNPNLYWYRQAAGRGLQLLFYSVGIGQISSEVPQNLSASRPQDRQFILSSKKLLLSDSGFYLCSGGEKETQYFGPGTRLLVL.

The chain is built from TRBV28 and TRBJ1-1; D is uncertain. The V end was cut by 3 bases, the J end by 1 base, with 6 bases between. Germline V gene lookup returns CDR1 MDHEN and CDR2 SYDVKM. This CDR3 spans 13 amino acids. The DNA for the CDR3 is TGTGCCAGCAGTTTCAGGAAGAACACTGAAGCTTTCTTT. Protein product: CASSFRKNTEAFF.

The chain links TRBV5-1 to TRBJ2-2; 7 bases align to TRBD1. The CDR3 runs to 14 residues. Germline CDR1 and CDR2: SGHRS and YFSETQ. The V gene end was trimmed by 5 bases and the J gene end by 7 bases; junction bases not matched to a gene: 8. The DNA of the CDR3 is TGCGCCAGCAGTGAGGGGGCCGGTGGCGGGGAGCTGTTTTTT. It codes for CASSEGAGGGELFF.

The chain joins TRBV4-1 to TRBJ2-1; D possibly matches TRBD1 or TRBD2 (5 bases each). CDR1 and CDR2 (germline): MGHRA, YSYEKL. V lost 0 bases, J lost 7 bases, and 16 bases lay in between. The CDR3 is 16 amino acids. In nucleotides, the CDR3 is TGCGCCAGCAGCCAAGAAAATCCGGGACGGTTGAATGAGCAGTTCTTC. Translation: CASSQENPGRLNEQFF.

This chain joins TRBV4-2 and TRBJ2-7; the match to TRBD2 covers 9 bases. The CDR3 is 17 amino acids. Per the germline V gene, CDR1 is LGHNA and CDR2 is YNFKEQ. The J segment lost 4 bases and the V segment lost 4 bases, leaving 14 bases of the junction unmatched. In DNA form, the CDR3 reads TGTGCCAGCAGCCCAGCAGGTAGGGCTAGCGGGAAATACGAGCAGTACTTC. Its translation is CASSPAGRASGKYEQYF.

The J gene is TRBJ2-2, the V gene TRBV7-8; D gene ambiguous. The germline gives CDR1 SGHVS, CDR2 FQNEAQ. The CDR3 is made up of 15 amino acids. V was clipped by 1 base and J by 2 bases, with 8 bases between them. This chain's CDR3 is CASSLGPVNTGELFF. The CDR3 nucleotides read TGTGCCAGCAGCTTAGGGCCAGTAAACACCGGGGAGCTGTTTTTT.

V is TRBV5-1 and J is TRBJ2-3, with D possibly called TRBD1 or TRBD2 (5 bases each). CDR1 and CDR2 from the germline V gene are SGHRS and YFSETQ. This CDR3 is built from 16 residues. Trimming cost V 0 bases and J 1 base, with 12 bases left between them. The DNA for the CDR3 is TGCGCCAGCAGCTTGGGCCTGGGGGTCGGCACAGATACGCAGTATTTT. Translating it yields CASSLGLGVGTDTQYF.

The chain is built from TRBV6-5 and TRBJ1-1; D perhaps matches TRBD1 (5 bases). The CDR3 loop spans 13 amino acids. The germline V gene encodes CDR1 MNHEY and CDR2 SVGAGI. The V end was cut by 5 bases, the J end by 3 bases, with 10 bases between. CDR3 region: CASSRAGYTEAFF. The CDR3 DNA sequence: TGTGCCAGCAGTAGGGCAGGGTACACTGAAGCTTTCTTT.

The CDR3 spells CASNEGHNSPLHF. CDR3 nucleotide sequence: TGTGCCAGTAATGAGGGTCACAATTCACCCCTCCACTTT. The chain has TRBV19 and TRBJ1-6, with unresolved D. CDR1 and CDR2 (germline): LNHDA, SQIVND (reference sequence). V lost 7 bases and J lost 7, with 11 bases in between. This CDR3 region has 13 residues.

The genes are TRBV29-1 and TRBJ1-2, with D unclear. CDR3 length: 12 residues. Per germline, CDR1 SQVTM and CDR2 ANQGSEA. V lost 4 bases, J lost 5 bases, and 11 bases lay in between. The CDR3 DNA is TGCAGCGTTGGACCGAAAAATTATGGCTACACCTTC. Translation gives CSVGPKNYGYTF.

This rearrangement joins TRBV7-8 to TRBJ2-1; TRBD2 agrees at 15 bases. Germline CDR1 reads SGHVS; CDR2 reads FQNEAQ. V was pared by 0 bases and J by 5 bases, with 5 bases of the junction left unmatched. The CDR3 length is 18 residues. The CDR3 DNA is TGTGCCAGCAGCTTAGCGGGGACTAGCGGGGGGACCAACAATGAGCAGTTCTTC. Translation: CASSLAGTSGGTNNEQFF.

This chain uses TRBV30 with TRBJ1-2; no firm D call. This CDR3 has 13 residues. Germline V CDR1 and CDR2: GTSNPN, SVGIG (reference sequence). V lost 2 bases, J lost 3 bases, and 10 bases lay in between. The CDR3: CAWSRTRDYGYTF. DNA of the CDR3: TGTGCCTGGAGTCGGACGAGGGACTATGGCTACACCTTC.

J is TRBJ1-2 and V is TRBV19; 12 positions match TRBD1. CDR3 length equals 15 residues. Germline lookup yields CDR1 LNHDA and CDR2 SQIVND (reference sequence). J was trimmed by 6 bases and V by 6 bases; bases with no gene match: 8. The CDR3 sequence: CASSLPGTGGNGYTF. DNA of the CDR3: TGTGCCAGTAGCCTTCCCGGGACAGGGGGCAATGGCTACACCTTC.

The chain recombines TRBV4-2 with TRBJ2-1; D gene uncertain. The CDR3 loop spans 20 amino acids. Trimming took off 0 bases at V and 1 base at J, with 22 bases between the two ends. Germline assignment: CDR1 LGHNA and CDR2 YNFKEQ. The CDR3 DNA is TGTGCCAGCAGCCAAGATGCGACCCTAAGTTCCCAAGGTTCCTACAATGAGCAGTTCTTC. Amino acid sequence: CASSQDATLSSQGSYNEQFF.

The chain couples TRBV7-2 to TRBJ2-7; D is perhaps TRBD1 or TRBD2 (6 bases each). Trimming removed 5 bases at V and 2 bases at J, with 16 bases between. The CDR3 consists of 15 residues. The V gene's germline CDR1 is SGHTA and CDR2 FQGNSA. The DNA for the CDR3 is TGTGCCAGCAGCCAAGGGGGGTCGGGGACCTACGAGCAGTACTTC. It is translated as CASSQGGSGTYEQYF. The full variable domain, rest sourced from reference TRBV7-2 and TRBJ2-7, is GAGVSQSPSNKVTEKGKDVELRCDPISGHTALYWYRQSLGQGLEFLIYFQGNSAPDKSGLPSDRFSAERTGGSVSTLTIQRTQQEDSAVYLCASSQGGSGTYEQYFGPGTRLTVT.

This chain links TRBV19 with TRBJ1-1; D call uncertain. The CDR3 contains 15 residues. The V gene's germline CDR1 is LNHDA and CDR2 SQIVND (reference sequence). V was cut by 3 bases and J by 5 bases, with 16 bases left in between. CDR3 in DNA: TGTGCCAGTAGTATTGACCCGGTGAGCGCGACTGAAGCTTTCTTT. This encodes CASSIDPVSATEAFF.

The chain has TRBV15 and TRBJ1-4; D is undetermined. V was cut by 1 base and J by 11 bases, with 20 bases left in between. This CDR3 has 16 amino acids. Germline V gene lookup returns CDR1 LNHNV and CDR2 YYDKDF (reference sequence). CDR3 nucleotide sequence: TGTGCCACCAGCAGAGGGTCCGCCACAGCCATAGGGAAACTGTTTTTT. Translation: CATSRGSATAIGKLFF.

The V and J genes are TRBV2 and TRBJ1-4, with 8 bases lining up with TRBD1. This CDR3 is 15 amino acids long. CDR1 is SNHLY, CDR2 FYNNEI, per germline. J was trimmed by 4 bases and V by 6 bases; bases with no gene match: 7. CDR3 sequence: CASSRDRRHNEKLFF. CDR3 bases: TGTGCCAGCAGCCGGGACAGGCGACATAATGAAAAACTGTTTTTT.

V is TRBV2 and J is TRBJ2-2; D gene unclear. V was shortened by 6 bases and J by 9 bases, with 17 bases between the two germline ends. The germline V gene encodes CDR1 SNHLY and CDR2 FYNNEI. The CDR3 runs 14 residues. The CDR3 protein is CASSPGQILRELFF. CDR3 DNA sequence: TGTGCCAGCAGCCCGGGCCAGATCCTCAGGGAGCTGTTTTTT. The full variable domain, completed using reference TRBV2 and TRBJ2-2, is EPEVTQTPSHQVTQMGQEVILRCVPISNHLYFYWYRQILGQKVEFLVSFYNNEISEKSEIFDDQFSVERPDGSNFTLKIRSTKLEDSAMYFCASSPGQILRELFFGEGSRLTVL.